The TCR beta chain under discussion was sequenced for a study of Ad26.COV2.S vaccination and SARS-CoV-2 variants. As for the study in general: Ad26.COV2.S arm of COV1001 included the donor. By the intramuscular route, Ad26.COV2.S was given once, or twice 56 days apart. Study observations and caveats: While placebo recipients had lower spike-specific TCR breadth, vaccine recipients had more.

A word on this clone: Its antigen is still unknown.

The treatment here: some 20 received Ad26.COV2.S at low or high dose, single or two shots; a few received placebo; per-sample allocation not given. Sampling happened 63 days after the first vaccine or placebo injection. The shot given was an Ad26 vector that makes Wuhan-strain SARS-CoV-2 spike. Trimming took 2 bases from V and 1 from J, leaving 16 bases between them. The CDR3 consists of 16 residues. Germline V lookup: CDR1 SGHNT, CDR2 YYREEE (reference sequence). This table comes from immunoSEQ multiplex PCR, and its TCRdb copy is limited to in-frame clones, with some not included. The repertoire holds around 300,000 clones, with 88% as singletons.

The clonotype was recovered from a person aged 18-65 years who received the Ad26.COV2.S COVID-19 vaccine or a placebo. The sequencing used peripheral blood, collected in a trial of Ad26.COV2.S vaccine versus placebo. The chain couples TRBV5-4 to TRBJ2-7; D ambiguous. CDR3 region: CASSFGRGQLSYEQYF. DNA of the CDR3: TGTGCCAGCAGCTTCGGGCGCGGTCAGTTATCCTACGAGCAGTACTTC.